This T cell receptor (beta chain) was identified during a study of T cells in Graves' hyperthyroidism and ophthalmopathy. Study findings and constraints: The model's output predicted ophthalmopathy at a median of 6.5 months prior to onset.

10 ml of fresh peripheral blood supplied the PBMCs. From RNA transcripts, TCR beta CDR3 regions were amplified. HTBI primers were used for first-round RT-PCR of the TCR CDR3. TCRdb re-called the multiplex PCR reads with MiXCR, one entry per CDR3 protein. The data contain 300,000 to 450,000 distinct CDR3 sequences, about 17% of them singletons. Only a few counts were recorded for this clonotype. Its antigen is not known. This receptor was identified in a woman aged 25 to 39 with Graves' hyperthyroidism that later progressed to Graves' ophthalmopathy. The sample was blood.

In DNA form, the CDR3 reads TGTGCCAGCAGCGGGACAGGGACGGCGAGCTCCTACGAGCAGTACTTC. It encodes CASSGTGTASSYEQYF. This chain joins TRBV7-9 and TRBJ2-7; 9 bases map to TRBD1. Germline CDR1 SEHNR, CDR2 FQNEAQ (reference sequence). The CDR3 consists of 16 residues. With 5 bases clipped from V and 0 bases from J, the junction kept 8 bases outside the gene matches.